This T cell receptor beta chain was identified during a study of blood T cell repertoires in COVID-19 (dated by TCRdb to 2020 to 2021). Regarding the study in general: Samples from collaborators originated in the United States, Italy and Spain and spanned both the acute and convalescent phases of COVID-19. The prospective study material was composed of cDNA or gDNA derived from T cells, B-cell-depleted T cells, or PBMCs. Deeply sampled blood TCRbeta repertoires from subjects exposed to, actively infected with, or recovered from COVID-19 were included in the dataset. The repertoires were released in a freely available public database meant as a resource for research on the immune response to SARS-CoV-2. The samples were drawn from two sources: the first 160 participants of the ongoing ImmuneRACE study, and fewer than 1,500 subjects contributed by 6 global collaborators. Nearly every sample came with metadata listing a de-identified subject ID, COVID-19 status, age in years and sex. Where available, HLA class I and class II types were obtained from metadata supplied by the sample provider rather than from assay-based typing.

Participants in the prospective study were enrolled through a virtual design, were aged about 18 to 100 years, and lived in approximately 24 United States geographic areas. In the prospective study, participants were assigned to cohorts based on the clinical history participants reported in a screening survey and a study questionnaire. Recovered participants in ImmuneRACE Cohort 3 were defined by two consecutive negative NP/OP PCR tests, clearance by a healthcare professional, or resolution of symptoms. Mobile phlebotomists in the prospective study collected whole blood, serum and a nasopharyngeal or oropharyngeal swab from every participant. Over an approximately 2-month period, participants in the prospective study had the option of providing additional blood draws and questionnaires. Before DNA extraction, prospective study blood samples were shipped either frozen or at room temperature. TCRbeta CDR3 regions were amplified from genomic DNA by means of the immunoSEQ Assay, a bias-controlled multiplex PCR. Processing in the source paper ran as follows. Nucleated cell counts per sample were estimated from amplification of reference gene primers within the assay. To quantify the absolute abundance of each unique TCRbeta CDR3 rearrangement, sequence reads were collapsed and filtered. For each sample, productive Simpson clonality was calculated as the square root of Simpson's diversity index across productive rearrangements. Drawn from immuneACCESS, this table holds only the in-frame rearrangements with V and J called that TCRdb kept. Clones are partly lost; checked studies trace under half to an unresolved V gene and leave the rest unexplained. D and trimming come from the DNA, and the V and J calls and clone size come from that table. In this sample the table shows 280,000 or so clones, 85% of which occur a single time. In total, the top ten clones hold under 3% of the sample.

Paper-wide results and their limitations: The amount of clinical and demographic metadata varied by source and participant and was provided uncurated.

The junction shows trimming of 3 bases on V and 5 bases on J, plus 8 bases between the germline ends. CDR1 and CDR2 are drawn from the germline V gene (reference sequence): LNHDA, SQIVND. The CDR3 starts with the cysteine, ends with the phenylalanine, and has 14 residues. CDR3 DNA is the only sequence kept; it has 42 bases, read in frame from the first base. On this clone: The target of this receptor is not known. No much larger clone exists at a distance of one base, and base qualities are not known.

Sequencing used PBMCs or T cells enriched from blood (not recorded which). The origin of this receptor is a woman between 50 and 59 years old who had recovered from COVID-19. The chain is assembled from TRBV19 and TRBJ1-6; the D region possibly corresponds to TRBD1 (6 bases align). The DNA sequence is given as TGTGCCAGTAGTATCCGGGACAATAATTCACCCCTCCACTTT. Its product reads: CASSIRDNNSPLHF.